These 9 T cell receptor beta chains were sequenced from one sample in a study of CD8 T cells in Susac syndrome. cDNA came from approximately 0.5 to 1 ug RNA primed by random hexamers. Via MiXCR, TCRdb re-called the immunoSEQ multiplex PCR reads, giving one row per CDR3 protein. The table has 150,000 or so distinct CDR3 sequences, 95% to 97% seen once. Sequencing was done on a sample of CD4+ T cells from PBMCs. The origin of the receptors is a human donor with Susac syndrome.

This chain joins TRBV5-4 and TRBJ1-2; perhaps TRBD1 as D (6 bases). V shed 4 bases and J shed 0 bases, with 10 bases lying between them. CDR1 and CDR2 from the germline V gene are SGHNT and YYREEE (reference sequence). The CDR3 is 14 residues long. The CDR3 protein is CASSPDSSNYGYTF. Here the CDR3 DNA reads TGTGCCAGCAGCCCGGACAGTTCTAACTATGGCTACACCTTC.

The chain has TRBV6-4 and TRBJ1-6, with TRBD1 matching over 10 bases. The CDR3 consists of 14 residues. The ends lost 5 bases at V and 8 bases at J; junction bases unmatched: 3. Germline CDR1 MRHNA, CDR2 SNTAGT. The CDR3 protein is CASSSTGGDSPLHF. For the CDR3, the DNA is TGTGCCAGCAGTTCGACAGGGGGCGATTCACCCCTCCACTTT.

The chain links TRBV25-1 to TRBJ1-2; D is unclear. V was cut by 0 bases and J by 3 bases, with 8 bases left in between. This CDR3 is built from 14 residues. Germline V gene data show CDR1 as MGHDK and CDR2 as SYGVNS. DNA of the CDR3: TGTGCCAGCAGTGAATATCTGGAGGACTATGGCTACACCTTC. As protein: CASSEYLEDYGYTF.

The genes are TRBV18 and TRBJ2-7; tentative D call: TRBD1 (6 bases). Germline CDR1 and CDR2: KGHSH and LQKENI. The CDR3 contains 14 residues. Between the trimmed V and J ends, which lost 2 bases and 3 bases, there was a span of 11 bases. The CDR3 DNA sequence: TGTGCCAGCTCACCAAGGACAGCTGTCTACGAGCAGTACTTC. This encodes CASSPRTAVYEQYF.

This chain joins TRBV10-2 and TRBJ2-1, with 9 bases that match TRBD2. This CDR3 region has 15 residues. V lost 7 bases and J lost 3; bases outside the gene matches: 7. CDR1 is WSHSY and CDR2 is SAAADI in the germline V gene. Written as DNA, the CDR3 is TGCGCCAGCAAGGTACAGACTAGCGGCTACAATGAGCAGTTCTTC. Its translation: CASKVQTSGYNEQFF.

The table lists this clonotype with a count of one. The chain carries TRBV5-1 and TRBJ2-7, with 13 bases identical to TRBD2. This CDR3 has 17 amino acids. The J segment lost 1 base and the V segment lost 0 bases, leaving 4 bases of the junction unmatched. The germline gives CDR1 SGHRS, CDR2 YFSETQ. The CDR3 region is CASSLASTSGGSYEQYF. DNA of the CDR3: TGCGCCAGCAGCTTGGCCTCGACTAGCGGGGGGTCCTACGAGCAGTACTTC.

V and J are TRBV4-3 and TRBJ2-3; TRBD2 aligns across 7 bases. CDR3 length equals 15 residues. Germline CDR1 reads LGHNA; CDR2 reads YSLEER. V shed 2 bases, J shed 2 bases, and the junction held 4 bases outside the gene matches. The CDR3 sequence: CASSQFGTITDTQYF. The CDR3 coding sequence is TGCGCCAGCAGCCAATTTGGGACTATCACAGATACGCAGTATTTT.

This clonotype was recorded only once. The germline gene is not matched at one end of the junction; a read error may be the cause. The chain employs TRBV7-7 and TRBJ2-5; no clear D. CDR3 length equals 15 residues. Germline V gene data show CDR1 as SSHAT and CDR2 as FNYEAQ (reference sequence). The CDR3 region has the DNA TGTGCTAGCAGCTTAGCCGGACGGAACGAAGAGACCCAGTACTTC. Protein sequence: CASSLAGRNEETQYF.

V usage is TRBV10-3 and J usage is TRBJ1-5; 8 nucleotides align to TRBD1. Germline values: CDR1 ENHRY, CDR2 SYGVKD. CDR3 length: 15 amino acids. The V gene end was trimmed by 4 bases and the J gene end by 8 bases; junction bases not matched to a gene: 10. CDR3 protein: CAISADRGSMEPQHF. The CDR3, as DNA: TGTGCCATCAGTGCCGACAGGGGCTCCATGGAGCCCCAGCATTTT.